The next 3 T cell receptor beta chains were all read from a single sample in a study of OX40 agonist ivuxolimab in advanced cancers. Some clones are missing from TCRdb's copy, which holds only in-frame ones; the method was immunoSEQ multiplex PCR. The profile shows tens of thousands of clones, 80% to 90% of them singletons. Here the sequenced sample was CD4+ or CD8+ T cells sorted from blood, taken in a trial of the OX40 agonist ivuxolimab. Source of these receptors: an adult with an advanced solid tumor such as melanoma, head and neck, liver or kidney cancer.

The gene calls are TRBV28 and TRBJ2-2; unclear D gene. From germline, CDR1 is MDHEN and CDR2 SYDVKM. V dropped 7 bases and J dropped 0 bases, with 9 bases sitting between them. The CDR3 sequence is 14 residues long. Written as DNA, the CDR3 is TGTGCCAGCATTATGACACCGAACACCGGGGAGCTGTTTTTT. It codes for CASIMTPNTGELFF.

This chain links TRBV9 with TRBJ2-3; either TRBD1 or TRBD2 may fit D (5 bases each). Germline lookup yields CDR1 SGDLS and CDR2 YYNGEE. This CDR3 contains 16 residues. V shed 2 bases and J shed 0 bases, with 13 bases lying between them. The DNA of the CDR3 is TGTGCCAGCAGCGTCGGGACGGCCACTAGCACAGATACGCAGTATTTT. This codes for CASSVGTATSTDTQYF.

The rearrangement joins TRBV7-9 to TRBJ2-1, with D possibly being TRBD1 or TRBD2 (6 bases each). Germline V gene lookup returns CDR1 SEHNR and CDR2 FQNEAQ (reference sequence). V was pared by 5 bases and J by 9 bases, with 17 bases between. The length of the CDR3 is 14 residues. CDR3 nucleotides: TGTGCCAGCAGCGAGGGGGGCTCTTCGGGTGAGCAGTTCTTC. This sequence encodes CASSEGGSSGEQFF. Drawing the rest from reference TRBV7-9 and TRBJ2-1, the complete variable domain is DTGVSQNPRHKITKRGQNVTFRCDPISEHNRLYWYRQTLGQGPEFLTYFQNEAQLEKSRLLSDRFSAERPKGSFSTLEIQRTEQGDSAMYLCASSEGGSSGEQFFGPGTRLTVL.